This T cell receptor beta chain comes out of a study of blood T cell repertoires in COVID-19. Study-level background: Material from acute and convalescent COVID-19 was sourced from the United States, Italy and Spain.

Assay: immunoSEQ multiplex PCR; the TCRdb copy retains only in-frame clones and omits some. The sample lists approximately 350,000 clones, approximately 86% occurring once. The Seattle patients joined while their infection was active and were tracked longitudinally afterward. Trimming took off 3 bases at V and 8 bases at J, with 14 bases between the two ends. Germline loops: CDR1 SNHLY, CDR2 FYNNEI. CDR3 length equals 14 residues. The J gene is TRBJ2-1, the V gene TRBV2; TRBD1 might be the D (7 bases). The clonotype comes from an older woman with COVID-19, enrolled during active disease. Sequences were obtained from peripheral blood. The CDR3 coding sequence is TGTGCCAGCAGTGAGGGCAGGGGGGAGGATGAGCAGTTCTTC. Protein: CASSEGRGEDEQFF.